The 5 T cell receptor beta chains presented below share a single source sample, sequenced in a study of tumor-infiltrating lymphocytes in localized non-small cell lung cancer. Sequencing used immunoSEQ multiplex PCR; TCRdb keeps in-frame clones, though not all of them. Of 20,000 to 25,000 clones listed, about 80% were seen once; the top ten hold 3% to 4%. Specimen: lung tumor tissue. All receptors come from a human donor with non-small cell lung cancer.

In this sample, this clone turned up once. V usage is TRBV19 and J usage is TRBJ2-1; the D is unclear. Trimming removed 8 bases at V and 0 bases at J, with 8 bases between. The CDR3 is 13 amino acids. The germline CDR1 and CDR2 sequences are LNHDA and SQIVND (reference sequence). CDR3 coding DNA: TGTGCCAGTGCGGTTAGCTCCTACAATGAGCAGTTCTTC. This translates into CASAVSSYNEQFF.

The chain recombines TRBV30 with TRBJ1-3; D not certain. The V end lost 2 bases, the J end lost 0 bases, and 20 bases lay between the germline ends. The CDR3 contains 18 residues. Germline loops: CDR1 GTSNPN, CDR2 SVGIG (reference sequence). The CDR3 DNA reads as TGTGCCTGGAGTTTTCAGAGGTTAGGCCTCCGCTCTGGAAACACCATATATTTT. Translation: CAWSFQRLGLRSGNTIYF. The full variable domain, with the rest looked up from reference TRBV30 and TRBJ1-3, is SQTIHQWPATLVQPVGSPLSLECTVEGTSNPNLYWYRQAAGRGLQLLFYSVGIGQISSEVPQNLSASRPQDRQFILSSKKLLLSDSGFYLCAWSFQRLGLRSGNTIYFGEGSWLTVV.

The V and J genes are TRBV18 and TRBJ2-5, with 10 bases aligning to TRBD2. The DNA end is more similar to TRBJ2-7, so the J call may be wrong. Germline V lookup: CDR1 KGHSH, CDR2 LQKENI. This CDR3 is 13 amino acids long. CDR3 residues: CASSPRLAGEQYF. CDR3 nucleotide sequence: TGTGCCAGCTCACCACGACTAGCGGGCGAGCAGTACTTC.

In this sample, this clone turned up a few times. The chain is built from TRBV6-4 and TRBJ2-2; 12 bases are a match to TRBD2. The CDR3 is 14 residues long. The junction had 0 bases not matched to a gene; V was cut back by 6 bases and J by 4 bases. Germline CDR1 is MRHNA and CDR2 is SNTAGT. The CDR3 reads CASRTSGSTGELFF. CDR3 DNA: TGTGCCAGCAGGACTAGCGGGAGCACCGGGGAGCTGTTTTTT.

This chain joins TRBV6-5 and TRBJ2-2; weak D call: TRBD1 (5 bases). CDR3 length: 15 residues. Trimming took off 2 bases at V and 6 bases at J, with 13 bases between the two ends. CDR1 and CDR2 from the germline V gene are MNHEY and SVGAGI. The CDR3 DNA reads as TGTGCCAGCAGTTACGATAGCCAGGGCGCCGGGGAGCTGTTTTTT. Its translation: CASSYDSQGAGELFF.